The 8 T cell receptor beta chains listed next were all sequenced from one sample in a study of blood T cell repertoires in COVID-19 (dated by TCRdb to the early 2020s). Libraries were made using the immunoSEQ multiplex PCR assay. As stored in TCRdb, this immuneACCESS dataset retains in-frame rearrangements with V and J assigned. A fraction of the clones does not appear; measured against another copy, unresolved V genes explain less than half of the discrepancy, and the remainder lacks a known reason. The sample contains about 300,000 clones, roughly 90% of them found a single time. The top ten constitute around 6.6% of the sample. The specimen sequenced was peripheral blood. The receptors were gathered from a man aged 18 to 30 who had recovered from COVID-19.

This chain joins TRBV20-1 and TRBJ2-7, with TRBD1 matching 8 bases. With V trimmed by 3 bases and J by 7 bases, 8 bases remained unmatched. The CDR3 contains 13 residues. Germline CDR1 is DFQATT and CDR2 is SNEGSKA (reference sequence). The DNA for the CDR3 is TGCAGTGCTAGTTACAGGGGGTTGAGTGAGCAGTACTTC. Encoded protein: CSASYRGLSEQYF.

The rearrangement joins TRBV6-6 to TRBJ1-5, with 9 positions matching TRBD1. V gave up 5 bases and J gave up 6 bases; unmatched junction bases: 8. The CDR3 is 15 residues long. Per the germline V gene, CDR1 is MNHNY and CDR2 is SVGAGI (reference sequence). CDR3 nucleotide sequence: TGTGCCAGCAGTCGACAGGGGGGCACAAGTCAGCCCCAGCATTTT. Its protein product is CASSRQGGTSQPQHF.

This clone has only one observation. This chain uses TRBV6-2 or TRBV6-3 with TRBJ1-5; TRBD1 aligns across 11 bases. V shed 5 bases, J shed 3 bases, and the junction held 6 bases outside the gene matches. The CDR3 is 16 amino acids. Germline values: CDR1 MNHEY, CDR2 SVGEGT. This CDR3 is CASSHRDRGYNQPQHF. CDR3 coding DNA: TGTGCCAGCAGTCACCGGGACAGGGGGTACAATCAGCCCCAGCATTTT.

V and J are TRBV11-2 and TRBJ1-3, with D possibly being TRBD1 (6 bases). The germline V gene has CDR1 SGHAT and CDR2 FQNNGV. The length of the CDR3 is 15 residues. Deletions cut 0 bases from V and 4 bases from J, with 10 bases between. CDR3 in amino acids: CASSLEGATGNTIYF. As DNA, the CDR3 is TGTGCCAGCAGCTTAGAGGGGGCGACCGGAAACACCATATATTTT.

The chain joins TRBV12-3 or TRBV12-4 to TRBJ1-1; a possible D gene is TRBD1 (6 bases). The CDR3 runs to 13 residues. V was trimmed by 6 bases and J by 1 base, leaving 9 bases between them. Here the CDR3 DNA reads TGTGCCAGCAGGAGACAGGAGAACACTGAAGCTTTCTTT. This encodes CASRRQENTEAFF.

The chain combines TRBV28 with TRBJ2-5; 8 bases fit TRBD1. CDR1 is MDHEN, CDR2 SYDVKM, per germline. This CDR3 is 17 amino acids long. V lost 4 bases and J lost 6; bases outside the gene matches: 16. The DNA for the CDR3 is TGTGCCAGCAGTTCTCCCTCACGACAGGGGATTCGGAAGACCCAGTACTTC. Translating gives CASSSPSRQGIRKTQYF.

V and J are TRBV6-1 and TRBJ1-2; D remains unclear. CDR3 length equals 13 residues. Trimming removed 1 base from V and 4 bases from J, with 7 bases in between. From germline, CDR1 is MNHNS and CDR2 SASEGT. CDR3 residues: CASSEDIFYGYTF. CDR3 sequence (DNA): TGTGCCAGCAGTGAAGATATATTCTATGGCTACACCTTC.

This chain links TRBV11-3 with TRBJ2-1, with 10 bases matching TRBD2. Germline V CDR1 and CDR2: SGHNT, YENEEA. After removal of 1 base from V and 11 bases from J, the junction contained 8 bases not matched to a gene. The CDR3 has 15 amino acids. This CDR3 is CASSLAGTSAYKQFF. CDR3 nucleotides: TGTGCCAGCAGCTTAGCCGGGACTAGCGCCTACAAGCAGTTCTTC. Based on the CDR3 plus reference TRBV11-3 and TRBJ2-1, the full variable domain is EAGVVQSPRYKIIEKKQPVAFWCNPISGHNTLYWYLQNLGQGPELLIRYENEEAVDDSQLPKDRFSAERLKGVDSTLKIQPAELGDSAVYLCASSLAGTSAYKQFFGPGTRLTVL.